This T cell receptor beta chain appears in the sequencing data of a study of response to subunit inactivated influenza vaccine. The CDR3 has 16 amino acids. Germline CDR1 reads MDHEN; CDR2 reads SYDVKM. Between the trimmed V and J ends, which lost 5 bases and 1 base, there was a span of 15 bases. TCRdb re-derived calls from the RT-PCR reads in MiXCR, one entry per CDR3 protein. The top ten hold over 2.5% of the sample, which has some 520,000 distinct CDR3 sequences, 16% seen once. This material consisted of CD4+ T cells sorted from PBMCs, taken roughly 24 months after vaccination. The receptor was isolated from a man between 50 and 75 years old who received an inactivated influenza vaccine. The chain carries TRBV28 and TRBJ2-1; no clear D gene. This CDR3 is CASSGATQTSYNEQFF. The CDR3 DNA reads TGTGCCAGCAGTGGAGCGACTCAGACATCCTACAATGAGCAGTTCTTC.